Listed below are T cell receptor beta chains from one sample, sequenced in a study of T cell responses to AZD1222 COVID-19 vaccine. The assay was immunoSEQ multiplex PCR, and TCRdb's table has in-frame clones only and misses some. The data contain about 180,000 clones, around 88% of them singletons. The material was peripheral blood, obtained 28 days after the second AZD1222 dose. These receptors all come from an adult who received the AZD1222 COVID-19 vaccine. The CDR3 runs from the conserved cysteine through the conserved F or W. A D gene is named only where the DNA matches it firmly. The size entry is marked missing in some rows and otherwise reads once, few, many or a size class.

len,j_gene,v_gene,d_gene,abundance,CDR3nt,CDR3aa
14,TRBJ2-7,TRBV4-1,TRBD1,NA,TGCGCCAGCGGACCCGGACAGGGGCCCTACGAGCAGTACTTC,CASGPGQGPYEQYF
14,TRBJ2-7,TRBV28,TRBD1,NA,TGTGCCAGCAGTTCCGGGACAGTGGCCTACGAGCAGTACTTC,CASSSGTVAYEQYF
13,TRBJ1-2,TRBV3-1/TRBV3-2,NA,NA,TGTGCCAGCAGCCAATCGGTTGGAGGTGGCTACACCTTC,CASSQSVGGGYTF
13,TRBJ1-1,TRBV7-9,NA,NA,TGTGCCAGCAGCTTTAGGTTCGAGGGTGAAGCTTTCTTT,CASSFRFEGEAFF
14,TRBJ2-3,TRBV19,NA,NA,TGTGCCAGTATCGCCGGGAAAGGGGCAGATACGCAGTATTTT,CASIAGKGADTQYF
14,TRBJ2-1,TRBV5-1,TRBD2,NA,TGCGCCAGCAGCTTAAGACTAGCCGACAATGAGCAGTTCTTC,CASSLRLADNEQFF
18,TRBJ2-1,TRBV24-1,NA,NA,TGTGCCACCAGTGCTTCCGTCGGGGCCGGGACCTCCTACAATGAGCAGTTCTTC,CATSASVGAGTSYNEQFF
14,TRBJ2-7,TRBV6-5,NA,NA,TGTGCCAGCAGTTTGAGGGGTCCTTCCTACGAGCAGTACTTC,CASSLRGPSYEQYF
14,TRBJ1-1,TRBV3-1/TRBV3-2,TRBD1,NA,TGTGCCAGCAGCCAAGGGGTGGGACAGCCCGAAGCTTTCTTT,CASSQGVGQPEAFF
15,TRBJ2-1,TRBV28,NA,NA,TGTGCCAGCAGTTTCGACAACTATCCATTCAATGAGCAGTTCTTC,CASSFDNYPFNEQFF
14,TRBJ2-5,TRBV3-1/TRBV3-2,TRBD2,NA,TGTGCCAGCAGCCGGGGGGGACTCCAAGAGACCCAGTACTTC,CASSRGGLQETQYF
13,TRBJ1-3,TRBV3-1/TRBV3-2,NA,NA,TGTGCCAGCAGCCAGGGGACTGGAAACACCATATATTTT,CASSQGTGNTIYF
16,TRBJ2-2,TRBV5-1,TRBD1,NA,TGCGCCAGCAGCTTACTATTACAGGGGGCCTCCGGGGAGCTGTTTTTT,CASSLLLQGASGELFF
14,TRBJ1-1,TRBV19,TRBD1,once,TGTGCCAGTAGTGTTAACAGGGGAGCCACTGAAGCTTTCTTT,CASSVNRGATEAFF
15,TRBJ2-7,TRBV2,NA,NA,TGTGCCAGCAGTGAAACGGCGATTACCTCCTACGAGCAGTACTTC,CASSETAITSYEQYF
15,TRBJ2-3,TRBV10-3,NA,NA,TGTGCCATCAGTGAGAATCGGGACATGGGAGATACGCAGTATTTT,CAISENRDMGDTQYF
13,TRBJ2-1,TRBV7-9,TRBD2,NA,TGTGCCAGCAGCTTAGCGGCGGGGGATGAGCAGTTCTTC,CASSLAAGDEQFF
17,TRBJ2-1,TRBV7-9,NA,NA,TGTGCCAGCAGCTCACCCCCGGGGGGACAGCCCTACAATGAGCAGTTCTTC,CASSSPPGGQPYNEQFF
17,TRBJ1-2,TRBV19,TRBD1,NA,TGTGCCAGTAGTATCCTAGGGACAGGGGGCGCAAACTATGGCTACACCTTC,CASSILGTGGANYGYTF
15,TRBJ1-1,TRBV21-1,NA,NA,TGTGCCAGCAGCGCCCGGGACAGGGGGGGGACTGAAGCTTTCTTT,CASSARDRGGTEAFF
15,TRBJ1-5,TRBV3-1/TRBV3-2,NA,NA,TGTGCCAGCAGCCAAGGAGGTTGGGGCAATCAGCCCCAGCATTTT,CASSQGGWGNQPQHF
16,TRBJ1-2,TRBV14,TRBD1,NA,TGTGCCAGCAGCCGGGACAGGGGATTCCCCCTCTATGGCTACACCTTC,CASSRDRGFPLYGYTF
11,TRBJ1-1,TRBV9,NA,once,TGTGCCAGCAGCGCCCAAACTGAAGCTTTCTTT,CASSAQTEAFF
13,TRBJ2-3,TRBV7-3,NA,NA,TGTGCCAGCAGCCAAGGGACCACAGATACGCAGTATTTT,CASSQGTTDTQYF
13,TRBJ1-1,TRBV28,TRBD1,few,TGTGCCAGCAGACCAACAGGGGTGGCTGAAGCTTTCTTT,CASRPTGVAEAFF
14,TRBJ1-2,TRBV18,TRBD1,NA,TGTGCCAGCTCACTATCGGGACAGTTCTATGGCTACACCTTC,CASSLSGQFYGYTF
19,TRBJ1-6,TRBV5-1,NA,few,TGCGCCAGCAGCTTGGCCGACGCAGGGGCCAGCTCCTATAATTCACCCCTCCACTTT,CASSLADAGASSYNSPLHF
17,TRBJ2-6,TRBV6-1,NA,NA,TGTGCCAGCAGTGAAGCGCAGGGGTGGTCTGGGGCCAACGTCCTGACTTTC,CASSEAQGWSGANVLTF
13,TRBJ1-2,TRBV5-1,NA,NA,TGCGCCAGCAGATTTACCACCCAGTCTGGCTACACCTTC,CASRFTTQSGYTF
16,TRBJ1-5,TRBV28,NA,NA,TGTGCCAGCAGTTTAAGGGCAGCCTATAGCAATCAGCCCCAGCATTTT,CASSLRAAYSNQPQHF
16,TRBJ1-5,TRBV7-2,NA,NA,TGTGCCAGCAGCTTAAAGAGGTTGGGGGGGAATCAGCCCCAGCATTTT,CASSLKRLGGNQPQHF
14,TRBJ2-4,TRBV27,TRBD2,NA,TGTGCCAGCAGTTCTAGCGGGCCCAGGGACATTCAGTACTTC,CASSSSGPRDIQYF
18,TRBJ2-7,TRBV5-4,TRBD2,NA,TGTGCCAGCAGCCGACCCGGACTAGCGGGGGGGCCTCCCTACGAGCAGTACTTC,CASSRPGLAGGPPYEQYF
13,TRBJ1-1,TRBV5-4,NA,NA,TGTGCCAGCAGGCCCGGTGGGGACACTGAAGCTTTCTTT,CASRPGGDTEAFF
16,TRBJ1-4,TRBV15,NA,NA,TGTGCCACCAGCAGAGGTAGGACTTCCGCCGAGGGAAAACTGTTTTTT,CATSRGRTSAEGKLFF
19,TRBJ2-1,TRBV4-1,TRBD2,NA,TGCGCCAGCAGCCAACGTGGGACTAGCGGGGGTGGTACCTACAATGAGCAGTTCTTC,CASSQRGTSGGGTYNEQFF
15,TRBJ1-5,TRBV5-1,NA,NA,TGCGCCAGCCGGGCGGGAGGGGATAGCAATCAGCCCCAGCATTTT,CASRAGGDSNQPQHF
11,TRBJ2-1,TRBV25-1,NA,NA,TGTGCCAGCAGTGCACACCTAGAGCAGTTCTTC,CASSAHLEQFF
15,TRBJ1-1,TRBV30,NA,NA,TGTGCCTGGAGTCCCCTGGGGCCTCTGAACACTGAAGCTTTCTTT,CAWSPLGPLNTEAFF
15,TRBJ1-4,TRBV6-5,NA,once,TGTGCCAGCAGTTTCGGACAGCGGGGGGCTGAAAAACTGTTTTTT,CASSFGQRGAEKLFF
16,TRBJ2-1,TRBV21-1,NA,once,TGTGCCAGCAGCCAACGGAGACAGGGGGCGCAGGATGAGCAGTTCTTC,CASSQRRQGAQDEQFF
16,TRBJ1-4,TRBV19,TRBD1,NA,TGTGCCAGTAGTCAAAGGGGACAGGACGTTAATGAAAAACTGTTTTTT,CASSQRGQDVNEKLFF
14,TRBJ1-1,TRBV6-5,TRBD1,NA,TGTGCCAGCGGGAGGACAGGGCTTCACACTGAAGCTTTCTTT,CASGRTGLHTEAFF
14,TRBJ2-3,TRBV30,TRBD2,NA,TGTGCCTGGAGTGTCGGGGGGGGCGGATATACGCAGTATTTT,CAWSVGGGGYTQYF
18,TRBJ2-2,TRBV18,TRBD1,NA,TGTGCCAGCTCATCTCTGGCCTTGACAGGGGTGAGAACCGGGGAGCTGTTTTTT,CASSSLALTGVRTGELFF
16,TRBJ2-1,TRBV7-2,TRBD1,NA,TGTGCCAGCAGCCGGAGGGACCTCGGGACAGGGGGAGAACAGTTCTTC,CASSRRDLGTGGEQFF
15,TRBJ2-6,TRBV9,NA,NA,TGTGCCAGCAGCGTAGCTCGCTCTGGGGCCAACGTCCTGACTTTC,CASSVARSGANVLTF
14,TRBJ1-1,TRBV7-6,NA,NA,TGTGCCAGCAGCTTAGCAGGGACGAACACTGAAGCTTTCTTT,CASSLAGTNTEAFF
16,TRBJ2-7,TRBV25-1,TRBD1,NA,TGTGCCAGCAGTGGGGACAGGGGGTATGGTTCCTACGAGCAGTACTTC,CASSGDRGYGSYEQYF
13,TRBJ2-1,TRBV7-9,NA,NA,TGTGCCAGCAGCCAGGCTTTCCTCGATGAGCAGTTCTTC,CASSQAFLDEQFF